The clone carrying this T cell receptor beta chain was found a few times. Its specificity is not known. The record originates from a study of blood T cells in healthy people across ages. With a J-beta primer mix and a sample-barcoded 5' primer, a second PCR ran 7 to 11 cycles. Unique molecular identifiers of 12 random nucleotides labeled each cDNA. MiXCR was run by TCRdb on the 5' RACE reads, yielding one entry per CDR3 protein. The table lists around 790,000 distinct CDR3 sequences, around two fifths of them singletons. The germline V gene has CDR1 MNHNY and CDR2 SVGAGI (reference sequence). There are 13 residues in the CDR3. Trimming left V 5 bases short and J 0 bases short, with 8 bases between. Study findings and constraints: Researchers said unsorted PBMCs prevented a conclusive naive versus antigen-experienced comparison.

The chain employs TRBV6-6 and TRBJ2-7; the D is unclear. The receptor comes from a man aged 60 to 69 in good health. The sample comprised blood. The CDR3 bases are TGTGCCAGCAGTACCCCAGCCTCCTACGAGCAGTACTTC. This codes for CASSTPASYEQYF.